Following are 10 T cell receptor beta chains from one sample sequenced in a study of spatial heterogeneity in lung cancer. Specified time point: sample taken at primary tumor resection. Material for sequencing was whole RNA from tumor, nontumor lung or frozen PBMC, left unsorted. TCRdb ran MiXCR on the 5' RACE reads and lists one entry per CDR3 protein. This table has roughly 3,500 distinct CDR3 sequences, less than 30% appearing once. This specimen consisted of PBMCs, obtained at surgery. The source of these receptors is a female donor with early-stage non-small cell lung cancer.

By share, this clonotype counts as medium-sized. This beta chain is off target for a library built for alpha chains, so its abundance means little. The CDR3 DNA reads TGCAGCGTTTCTGGAGCGGGAGCGAACACCGGGGAGCTGTTTTTT. Protein sequence: CSVSGAGANTGELFF. The chain joins TRBV29-1 to TRBJ2-2; 8 positions agree with TRBD2. Trimming removed 5 bases from V and 0 bases from J; junction bases left unmatched: 5. CDR1 is SQVTM and CDR2 is ANQGSEA in the germline V gene. This CDR3 spans 15 amino acids.

A word on this clonotype: This beta chain is a stray sequence in a library constructed for alpha chains; its clone size is not meaningful. This rearrangement joins TRBV7-9 to TRBJ2-1; 7 bases are a match to TRBD2. CDR3 length: 14 residues. The germline V gene encodes CDR1 SEHNR and CDR2 FQNEAQ (reference sequence). Trimming took 1 base from V and 7 from J; bases not matched to a gene: 4. CDR3 protein: CASSLVGLKNEQFF. For the CDR3, the DNA is TGTGCCAGCAGCTTAGTGGGACTAAAAAATGAGCAGTTCTTC.

This clonotype was counted only a few times. This beta chain turned up in a library designed for alpha chains; as an off-target read, its abundance says little. The chain links TRBV7-2 to TRBJ2-3; D possibly corresponds to TRBD1 (6 bases). This CDR3 region has 13 residues. Germline-derived CDR1 and CDR2 are SGHTA and FQGNSA. Trimming removed 4 bases from V and 3 bases from J, with 8 bases in between. The DNA for the CDR3 is TGTGCCAGCAGCTACAGGGTAACAGATACGCAGTATTTT. Its translation is CASSYRVTDTQYF.

Only a few counts were recorded for this clonotype. This beta chain turned up in a library designed for alpha chains; as an off-target read, its abundance says little. The chain joins TRBV10-3 to TRBJ2-1, with 8 bases lining up with TRBD1. This CDR3 comprises 13 residues. V trimming: 11 bases; J trimming: 7 bases; junction bases outside the gene matches: 10. Germline V gives CDR1 ENHRY, CDR2 SYGVKD. The DNA for the CDR3 is TGTGCCGCAGAAGGCGGACAGGGTAATGAGCAGTTCTTC. It encodes CAAEGGQGNEQFF.

Only a few counts were recorded for this clonotype. This beta chain is a stray read from a library made for alpha chains; its abundance is not meaningful. The chain is built from TRBV5-1 and TRBJ1-1, with a weak D call TRBD1 (6 bases). Germline values: CDR1 SGHRS, CDR2 YFSETQ. Trimming took 4 bases from V and 3 from J, leaving 16 bases between them. The length of the CDR3 is 15 residues. The CDR3 DNA follows: TGCGCCAGCAGCCTCCCACAGGGCTCGGACACTGAAGCTTTCTTT. Translating it yields CASSLPQGSDTEAFF.

Only a few counts were recorded for this clonotype. This beta chain is off target for a library built for alpha chains, so its abundance means little. The chain has TRBV20-1 and TRBJ2-1; 12 nucleotides agree with TRBD2. CDR3 length: 14 residues. The V gene end was trimmed by 6 bases and the J gene end by 10 bases; junction bases not matched to a gene: 10. The germline V gene has CDR1 DFQATT and CDR2 SNEGSKA (reference sequence). The CDR3 DNA sequence: TGCAGTGCCGGACTTCCGGGACTAGCGGGCGAGCAGTTCTTC. Translating gives CSAGLPGLAGEQFF.

In the case of this clonotype: This beta chain represents an off-target read in a library built for alpha chains; its size is of limited meaning. The chain carries TRBV6-5 and TRBJ2-7; D is perhaps TRBD2 (5 bases). Per the germline V gene, CDR1 is MNHEY and CDR2 is SVGAGI. The V gene lost 8 bases and the J gene lost 4 bases, with 21 bases spanning the gap. The CDR3 totals 15 residues. This chain's CDR3 is CASGPRLSSVYEQYV. CDR3 coding DNA: TGTGCCAGCGGGCCCCGACTATCATCAGTGTACGAGCAGTACGTC.

This clonotype is termed medium-sized (0.01 to 0.1%). This beta chain is an unintended read in a library built for alpha chains; its size means little. The chain combines TRBV6-6 with TRBJ2-7, with 8 bases that match TRBD1. J lost 4 bases, V lost 9 bases, and 23 bases had no gene match. CDR1 and CDR2 (germline): MNHNY, SVGAGI (reference sequence). This CDR3 contains 18 residues. CDR3 DNA sequence: TGTGCCAGAGGACAGGGTAGTCCAACCCCCCGTCCGACTTACGAGCAGTACTTC. It yields the protein CARGQGSPTPRPTYEQYF.

With respect to this clonotype: For a library built for alpha chains, this beta chain is a stray read; little rests on its size. The chain uses TRBV28 and TRBJ2-1; 8 nucleotides agree with TRBD2. The CDR3 spans 13 residues. CDR1 is MDHEN, CDR2 SYDVKM, per germline. After removal of 5 bases from V and 10 bases from J, the junction contained 7 bases not matched to a gene. The CDR3 DNA follows: TGTGCCAGCAGTATAAGACTAGCGTTAGAGCAGTTCTTC. Protein: CASSIRLALEQFF.

There are a few counts of this clonotype. Because this beta chain is a stray read in a library intended to capture alpha chains, its abundance should not be given much weight. The J gene is TRBJ2-3, the V gene TRBV7-2; 13 bases match TRBD2. Germline values: CDR1 SGHTA, CDR2 FQGNSA. J was trimmed by 4 bases and V by 4 bases; bases with no gene match: 5. This CDR3 comprises 16 residues. CDR3 region: CASSSGLAGVADTQYF. As DNA, the CDR3 is TGTGCCAGCAGCTCAGGACTAGCGGGAGTGGCAGATACGCAGTATTTT.